This passage covers 18 T cell receptor beta chains from one sample sequenced in a study of CD8+CD57+ T cells in acquired aplastic anemia. According to the study, genomic DNA was the template for TCR beta VDJ and CDR3 profiling. TCRdb analysed the reads with MiXCR anew, one entry per CDR3 protein. Of around 33,000 distinct CDR3 sequences in the sample, around three quarters were seen once. What was sequenced was sorted CD4+, CD8+, or CD8+CD57+ T cells (not recorded which) from PBMCs. The receptors come from a human donor in good health, serving as a control.

The chain employs TRBV20-1 and TRBJ1-2; D unclear. The CDR3 is made up of 12 amino acids. The V end was cut by 0 bases, the J end by 8 bases, with 10 bases between. CDR1 and CDR2 (germline): DFQATT, SNEGSKA (reference sequence). The CDR3 DNA sequence: TGCAGTGCTAGAGACTTGGGTGTCGGCTACACCTTC. Translating gives CSARDLGVGYTF.

There are a few counts of this clonotype. The chain combines TRBV15 with TRBJ1-2; a possible D gene is TRBD1 (5 bases). CDR3 length: 13 residues. Germline loops: CDR1 LNHNV, CDR2 YYDKDF (reference sequence). V lost 1 base and J 10 bases, leaving 13 bases between the germline ends. In nucleotides, the CDR3 is TGTGCCACCAGCAGAGGGGGAGGGGCGGTCTACACCTTC. Translating gives CATSRGGGAVYTF.

This clonotype is medium-sized in the sample. The V call is TRBV6-1, the J call TRBJ1-5; possibly TRBD1 for D (5 bases). CDR3 size: 15 residues. V gave up 5 bases and J gave up 2 bases, with 13 bases separating them. Per germline, CDR1 MNHNS and CDR2 SASEGT. The CDR3 DNA reads TGTGCCAGCAGTCCTGCGGGGGAGGGCAATCAGCCCCAGCATTTT. Protein product: CASSPAGEGNQPQHF.

This clonotype came up a few times. The chain employs TRBV29-1 and TRBJ2-7, with D possibly TRBD1 on 5 matching bases. V dropped 3 bases and J dropped 4 bases, with 13 bases sitting between them. Germline CDR1 and CDR2: SQVTM and ANQGSEA. The CDR3 has 13 residues. The CDR3 reads CSVESTGIYEQYF. In nucleotides, the CDR3 is TGCAGCGTTGAGAGTACAGGTATTTACGAGCAGTACTTC.

A few counts support this clonotype. The chain uses TRBV2 and TRBJ2-5; D remains unclear. Trimming shortened V by 3 bases and J by 7 bases, and 6 bases separated the two germline ends. The germline gives CDR1 SNHLY, CDR2 FYNNEI. This CDR3 has 11 residues. The CDR3: CASSEEGTQYF. The CDR3 DNA follows: TGTGCCAGCAGTGAGGAAGGGACCCAGTACTTC. Variable domain in full (rest from reference TRBV2 and TRBJ2-5): EPEVTQTPSHQVTQMGQEVILRCVPISNHLYFYWYRQILGQKVEFLVSFYNNEISEKSEIFDDQFSVERPDGSNFTLKIRSTKLEDSAMYFCASSEEGTQYFGPGTRLLVL.

The gene calls are TRBV15 and TRBJ1-6; D unresolved. V lost 5 bases and J lost 7, with 15 bases in between. CDR3 length: 15 residues. Germline V gene lookup returns CDR1 LNHNV and CDR2 YYDKDF (reference sequence). CDR3 bases: TGTGCCACCAGCCGATCCGGGGATCTCAATTCACCCCTCCACTTT. As protein: CATSRSGDLNSPLHF.

By its share, this clonotype is medium-sized (0.01 to 0.1%). The chain employs TRBV19 and TRBJ2-7, with D tentatively TRBD2 (6 bases). Trimming cost V 6 bases and J 3 bases, with 15 bases left between them. CDR1 is LNHDA and CDR2 is SQIVND in the germline V gene (reference sequence). The CDR3 is made up of 14 amino acids. In DNA, the CDR3 is TGTGCCAGTAGCCCTGGAGGGGCGAACTACGAGCAGTACTTC. Translation gives CASSPGGANYEQYF.

V usage is TRBV24-1 and J usage is TRBJ1-5, with D tentatively TRBD1 (6 bases). V was cut by 3 bases and J by 10 bases, with 15 bases left in between. The germline V gene has CDR1 KGHDR and CDR2 SFDVKD. The CDR3 is 14 residues long. This chain's CDR3 is CATSDRTAFFPQHF. The CDR3 DNA reads TGTGCCACCAGTGATCGGACAGCCTTCTTCCCCCAGCATTTT.

The table lists this clonotype with a count of one. The gene calls are TRBV10-2 and TRBJ2-7, with D perhaps TRBD1 (6 bases). The CDR3 runs to 12 residues. Germline CDR1 reads WSHSY; CDR2 reads SAAADI. Between the trimmed V and J ends, which lost 6 bases and 5 bases, there was a span of 11 bases. CDR3 in amino acids: CASRQGEHEQYF. The CDR3 region has the DNA TGCGCCAGCAGACAGGGCGAACACGAGCAGTACTTC.

This chain joins TRBV15 and TRBJ2-3; perhaps TRBD2 as D (5 bases). The CDR3 length is 15 residues. Germline V gene data show CDR1 as LNHNV and CDR2 as YYDKDF (reference sequence). V was cut by 0 bases and J by 5 bases, with 12 bases left in between. The CDR3 DNA follows: TGTGCCACCAGCAGAGATAGGCTAGCTGGAGATACGCAGTATTTT. This translates into CATSRDRLAGDTQYF. Full variable domain (outside the CDR3, taken from reference TRBV15 and TRBJ2-3): DAMVIQNPRYQVTQFGKPVTLSCSQTLNHNVMYWYQQKSSQAPKLLFHYYDKDFNNEADTPDNFQSRRPNTSFCFLDIRSPGLGDTAMYLCATSRDRLAGDTQYFGPGTRLTVL.

The rearrangement joins TRBV11-1 to TRBJ1-1, with D uncertain. The CDR3 spans 16 residues. Germline CDR1 and CDR2: SGHAT and FQDESV (reference sequence). V was pared by 5 bases and J by 3 bases, with 19 bases between. The CDR3 loop is CASSPDDLKRDTEAFF. DNA for the CDR3: TGTGCCAGCAGCCCGGACGACCTAAAGAGGGACACTGAAGCTTTCTTT.

This clonotype was recorded many times. This sequence joins TRBV30 and TRBJ1-1; the D gene is possibly TRBD1 (5 bases). Trimming stripped 0 bases from V and 4 bases from J, with 6 bases between. The CDR3 runs to 12 residues. Germline loops: CDR1 GTSNPN, CDR2 SVGIG (reference sequence). Here the CDR3 DNA reads TGTGCCTGGAGTGTGGGGGGCACTGAAGCTTTCTTT. Amino acid sequence: CAWSVGGTEAFF.

This chain connects TRBV2 to TRBJ1-6; possible D gene TRBD1, 5 bases. Deletions cut 5 bases from V and 9 bases from J, with 11 bases between. This CDR3 has 13 amino acids. In germline, CDR1 is SNHLY, CDR2 FYNNEI. CDR3 bases: TGTGCCAGCAGTTTCTCAGGGCTTTCACCCCTCCACTTT. This encodes CASSFSGLSPLHF.

V is TRBV15 and J is TRBJ2-7; D is perhaps TRBD1 (5 bases). The length of the CDR3 is 12 residues. Germline V gives CDR1 LNHNV, CDR2 YYDKDF (reference sequence). Trimming took 4 bases from V and 1 from J, leaving 5 bases between them. The CDR3 region has the DNA TGTGCCACCAGCACAGGGTCCTACGAGCAGTACTTC. Encoded protein: CATSTGSYEQYF.

The chain combines TRBV9 with TRBJ1-5; maybe TRBD1 (5 bases). The CDR3 length is 15 residues. Trimming took off 4 bases at V and 4 bases at J, with 15 bases between the two ends. CDR1 is SGDLS and CDR2 is YYNGEE in the germline V gene. CDR3 sequence: CASSPGGARNQPQHF. CDR3 DNA sequence: TGTGCCAGCAGCCCAGGAGGGGCACGGAATCAGCCCCAGCATTTT.

With regard to this clonotype: The conserved phenylalanine or tryptophan normally closing the CDR3 is absent here, so this likely arose from a read error. V is TRBV2 and J is TRBJ1-1, with D unclear. The V gene lost 11 bases and the J gene lost 5 bases, with 18 bases spanning the gap. This CDR3 is built from 13 residues. Looked up from germline, CDR1 is SNHLY and CDR2 is FYNNEI. CDR3 bases: TGTGCCGATACCGCCGGGGAGAAGACTGAAGCTTTCATT. Translation: CADTAGEKTEAFI.

The genes are TRBV29-1 and TRBJ2-7, with 11 bases identical to TRBD1. V shed 3 bases, J shed 4 bases, and the junction held 5 bases outside the gene matches. Germline assignment: CDR1 SQVTM and CDR2 ANQGSEA. This CDR3 is 14 amino acids long. The chain's CDR3 is CSVDPGQGVYEQYF. DNA of the CDR3: TGCAGCGTTGACCCGGGACAGGGGGTATACGAGCAGTACTTC.

The chain combines TRBV15 with TRBJ2-7; D gene uncertain. V was cut by 1 base and J by 4 bases, with 2 bases left in between. Germline CDR1 is LNHNV and CDR2 is YYDKDF (reference sequence). The length of the CDR3 is 11 residues. CDR3 in DNA: TGTGCCACCAGCAGAGGATACGAGCAGTACTTC. Protein: CATSRGYEQYF. Supplemented by reference TRBV15 and TRBJ2-7, the full variable domain reads DAMVIQNPRYQVTQFGKPVTLSCSQTLNHNVMYWYQQKSSQAPKLLFHYYDKDFNNEADTPDNFQSRRPNTSFCFLDIRSPGLGDTAMYLCATSRGYEQYFGPGTRLTVT.